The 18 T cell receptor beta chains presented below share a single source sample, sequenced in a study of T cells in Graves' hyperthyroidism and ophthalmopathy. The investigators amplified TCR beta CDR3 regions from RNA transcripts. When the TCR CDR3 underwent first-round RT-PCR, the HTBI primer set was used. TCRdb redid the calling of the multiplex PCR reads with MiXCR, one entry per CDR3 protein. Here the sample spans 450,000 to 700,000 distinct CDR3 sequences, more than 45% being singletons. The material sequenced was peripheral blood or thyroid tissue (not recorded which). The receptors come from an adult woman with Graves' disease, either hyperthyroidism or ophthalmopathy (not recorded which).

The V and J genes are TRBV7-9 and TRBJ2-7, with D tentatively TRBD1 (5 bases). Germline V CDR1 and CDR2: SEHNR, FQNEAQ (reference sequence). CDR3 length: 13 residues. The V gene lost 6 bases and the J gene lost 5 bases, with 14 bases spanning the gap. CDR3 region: CASSYGFRDEQYF. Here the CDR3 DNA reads TGTGCCAGCAGTTACGGCTTCAGGGACGAGCAGTACTTC.

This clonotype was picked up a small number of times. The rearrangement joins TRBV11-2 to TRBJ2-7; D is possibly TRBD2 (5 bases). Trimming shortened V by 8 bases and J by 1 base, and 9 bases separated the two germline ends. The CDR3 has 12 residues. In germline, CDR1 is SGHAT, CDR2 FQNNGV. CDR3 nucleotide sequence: TGTGCCAGCTTATCGGGGTCCTACGAGCAGTACTTC. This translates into CASLSGSYEQYF.

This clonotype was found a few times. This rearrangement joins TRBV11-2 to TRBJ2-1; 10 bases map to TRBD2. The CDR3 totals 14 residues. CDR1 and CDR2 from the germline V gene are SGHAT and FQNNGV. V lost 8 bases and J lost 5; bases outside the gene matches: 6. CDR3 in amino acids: CASLPSGRDNEQFF. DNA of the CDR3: TGTGCCAGCTTGCCTAGCGGGAGAGACAATGAGCAGTTCTTC. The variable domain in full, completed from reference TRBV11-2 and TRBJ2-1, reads EAGVAQSPRYKIIEKRQSVAFWCNPISGHATLYWYQQILGQGPKLLIQFQNNGVVDDSQLPKDRFSAERLKGVDSTLKIQPAKLEDSAVYLCASLPSGRDNEQFFGPGTRLTVL.

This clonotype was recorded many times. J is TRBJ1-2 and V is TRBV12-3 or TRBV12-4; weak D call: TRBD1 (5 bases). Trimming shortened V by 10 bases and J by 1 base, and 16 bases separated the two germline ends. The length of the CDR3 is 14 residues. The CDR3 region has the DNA TGTGCCACTGTGTCCGGGGGTTATAACTATGGCTACACCTTC. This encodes CATVSGGYNYGYTF.

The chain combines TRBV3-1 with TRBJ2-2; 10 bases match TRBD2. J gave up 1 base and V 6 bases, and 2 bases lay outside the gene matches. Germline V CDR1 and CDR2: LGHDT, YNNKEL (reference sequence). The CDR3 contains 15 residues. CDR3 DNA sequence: TGTGCCAGCAGACGGACTAGCGGGAACACCGGGGAGCTGTTTTTT. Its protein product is CASRRTSGNTGELFF.

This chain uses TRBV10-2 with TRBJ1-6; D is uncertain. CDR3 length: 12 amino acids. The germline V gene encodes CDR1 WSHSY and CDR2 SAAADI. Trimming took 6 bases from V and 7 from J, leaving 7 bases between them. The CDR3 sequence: CASRGGNSPLHF. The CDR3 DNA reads TGCGCCAGCAGGGGAGGGAATTCACCCCTCCACTTT.

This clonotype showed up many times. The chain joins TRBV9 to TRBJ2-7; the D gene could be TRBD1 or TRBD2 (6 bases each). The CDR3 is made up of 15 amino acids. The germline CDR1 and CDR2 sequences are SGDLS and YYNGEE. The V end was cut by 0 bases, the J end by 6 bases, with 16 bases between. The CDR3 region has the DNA TGTGCCAGCAGCGTAGGATGGGGGGAGACAGGCGAGCAGTACTTC. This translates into CASSVGWGETGEQYF. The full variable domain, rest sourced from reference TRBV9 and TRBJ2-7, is DSGVTQTPKHLITATGQRVTLRCSPRSGDLSVYWYQQSLDQGLQFLIQYYNGEERAKGNILERFSAQQFPDLHSELNLSSLELGDSALYFCASSVGWGETGEQYFGPGTRLTVT.

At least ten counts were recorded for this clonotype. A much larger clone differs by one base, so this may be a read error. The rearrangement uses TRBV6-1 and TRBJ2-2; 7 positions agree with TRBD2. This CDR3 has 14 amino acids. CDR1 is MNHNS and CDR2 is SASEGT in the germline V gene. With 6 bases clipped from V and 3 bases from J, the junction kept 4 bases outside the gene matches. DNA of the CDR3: TGTGCCAGCAGCCAAAGCGGGGACACCGGGGAGCTGTTTTTT. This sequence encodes CASSQSGDTGELFF.

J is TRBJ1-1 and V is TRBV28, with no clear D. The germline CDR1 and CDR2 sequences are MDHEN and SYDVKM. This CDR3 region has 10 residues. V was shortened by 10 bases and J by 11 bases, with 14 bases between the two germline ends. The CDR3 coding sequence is TGTGCCACCAAGTCGGTGGGGGCTTTCTTT. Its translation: CATKSVGAFF.

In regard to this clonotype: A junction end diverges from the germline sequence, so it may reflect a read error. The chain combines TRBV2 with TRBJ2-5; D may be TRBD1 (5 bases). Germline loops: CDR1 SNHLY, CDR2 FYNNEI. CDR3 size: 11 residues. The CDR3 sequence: CASNGQGMYDF. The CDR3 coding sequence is TGTGCCAGCAACGGGCAGGGAATGTACGACTTC. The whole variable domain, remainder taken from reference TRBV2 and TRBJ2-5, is EPEVTQTPSHQVTQMGQEVILRCVPISNHLYFYWYRQILGQKVEFLVSFYNNEISEKSEIFDDQFSVERPDGSNFTLKIRSTKLEDSAMYFCASNGQGMYDFGPGTRLLVL.

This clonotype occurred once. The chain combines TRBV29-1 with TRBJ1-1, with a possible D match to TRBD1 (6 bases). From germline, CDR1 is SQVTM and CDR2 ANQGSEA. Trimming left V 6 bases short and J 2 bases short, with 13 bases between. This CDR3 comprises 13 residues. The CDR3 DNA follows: TGCAGCGTCCTAAGGGGGAGAAACACTGAAGCTTTCTTT. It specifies CSVLRGRNTEAFF.

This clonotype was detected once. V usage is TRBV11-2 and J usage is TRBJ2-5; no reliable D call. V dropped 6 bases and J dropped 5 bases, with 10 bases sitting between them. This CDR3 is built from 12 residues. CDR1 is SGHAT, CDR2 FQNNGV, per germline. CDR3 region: CASSLLWETQYF. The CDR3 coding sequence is TGTGCCAGCAGTCTACTATGGGAGACCCAGTACTTC.

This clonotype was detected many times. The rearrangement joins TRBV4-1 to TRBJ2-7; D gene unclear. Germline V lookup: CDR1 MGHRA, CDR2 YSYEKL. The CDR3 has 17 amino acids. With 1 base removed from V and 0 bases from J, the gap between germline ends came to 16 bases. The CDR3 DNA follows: TGCGCCAGCAGCCAAGGGCACCTAAACTGGAGCTCCTACGAGCAGTACTTC. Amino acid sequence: CASSQGHLNWSSYEQYF.

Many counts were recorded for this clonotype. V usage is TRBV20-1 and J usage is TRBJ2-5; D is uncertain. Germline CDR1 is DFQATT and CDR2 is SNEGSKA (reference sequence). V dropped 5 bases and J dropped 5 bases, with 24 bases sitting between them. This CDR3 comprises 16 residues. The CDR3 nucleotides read TGCAGTGCTCTAGACGATCCGTCTAGGGAAGGGGAGACCCAGTACTTC. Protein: CSALDDPSREGETQYF.

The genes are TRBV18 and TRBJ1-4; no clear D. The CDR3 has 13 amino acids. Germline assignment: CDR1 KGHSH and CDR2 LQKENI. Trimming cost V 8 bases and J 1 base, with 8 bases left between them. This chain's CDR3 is CASQTETNEKLFF. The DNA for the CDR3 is TGTGCCAGCCAGACTGAAACTAATGAAAAACTGTTTTTT.

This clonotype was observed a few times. The CDR3 is CATSRGKGLFF. The DNA of the CDR3 is TGTGCCACCAGCAGAGGGAAGGGCCTTTTCTTT. The V call is TRBV15, the J call TRBJ1-1; D is uncertain. The V end lost 1 base, the J end lost 13 bases, and 10 bases lay between the germline ends. From germline, CDR1 is LNHNV and CDR2 YYDKDF (reference sequence). The CDR3 is 11 amino acids.

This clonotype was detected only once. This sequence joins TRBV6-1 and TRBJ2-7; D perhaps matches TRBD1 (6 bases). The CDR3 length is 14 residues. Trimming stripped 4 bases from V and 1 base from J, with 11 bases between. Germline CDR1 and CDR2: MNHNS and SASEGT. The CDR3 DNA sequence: TGTGCCAGCAGTGCCCGGACAGAGTCCTACGAGCAGTACTTC. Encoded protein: CASSARTESYEQYF.

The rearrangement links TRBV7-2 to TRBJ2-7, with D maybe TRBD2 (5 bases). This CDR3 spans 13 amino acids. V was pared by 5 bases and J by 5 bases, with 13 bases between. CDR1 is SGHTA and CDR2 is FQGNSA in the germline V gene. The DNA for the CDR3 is TGTGCCAGCAGCAGACGGGTGCGGGACGAGCAGTACTTC. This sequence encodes CASSRRVRDEQYF.